Below are 24 T cell receptor beta chains sequenced from a single sample in a study of blood T cell repertoires in COVID-19. Generated by immunoSEQ multiplex PCR, the TCRdb table keeps only in-frame clones and is missing some. The repertoire consists of approximately 230,000 clones, with 70% to 90% occurring once and the leading ten covering around 3%. Material: peripheral blood. All receptors come from a man between 18 and 35 years old with active or convalescent COVID-19.

The count of this clone is one. The V call is TRBV7-8, the J call TRBJ1-2; D might be TRBD1 (5 bases). The CDR3 loop spans 14 amino acids. The germline CDR1 and CDR2 sequences are SGHVS and FQNEAQ. The V and J ends lost 3 bases and 0 bases respectively, with 8 bases between them. The CDR3 spells CASSLETANYGYTF. As DNA, the CDR3 is TGTGCCAGCAGCTTGGAGACAGCTAACTATGGCTACACCTTC.

The chain employs TRBV18 and TRBJ1-4; 10 nucleotides align to TRBD1. The CDR3 length is 17 residues. J lost 2 bases, V lost 3 bases, and 6 bases had no gene match. The germline V gene has CDR1 KGHSH and CDR2 LQKENI. CDR3 loop: CASSPGQGVRTNEKLFF. CDR3 DNA sequence: TGTGCCAGCTCACCTGGACAGGGGGTGCGGACTAATGAAAAACTGTTTTTT.

CDR3 DNA sequence: TGTGCCAGCATTCCGGGACAGGGGGTTCGGGATACGCAGTATTTT. The encoded protein is CASIPGQGVRDTQYF. The chain has TRBV2 and TRBJ2-3; TRBD1 matches at 11 bases. The V segment lost 7 bases and the J segment 6 bases; nucleotides outside the gene matches: 9. There are 15 residues in the CDR3. Germline values: CDR1 SNHLY, CDR2 FYNNEI.

The chain joins TRBV27 to TRBJ2-3, with unresolved D. The ends were cut back, 5 bases at V and 0 bases at J, with 6 bases in the middle. The germline V gene has CDR1 MNHEY and CDR2 SMNVEV (reference sequence). The CDR3 is 13 amino acids. CDR3 sequence reads: CASSEASTDTQYF. The DNA for the CDR3 is TGTGCCAGCAGTGAAGCAAGCACAGATACGCAGTATTTT.

For the CDR3, the DNA is TGTGCCAGTAGTCAGACTAGCGGGGGGGCCTCCTACGAGCAGTACTTC. Encoded protein: CASSQTSGGASYEQYF. The chain links TRBV19 to TRBJ2-7; 14 nucleotides agree with TRBD2. With 5 bases clipped from V and 0 bases from J, the junction kept 3 bases outside the gene matches. Per the germline V gene, CDR1 is LNHDA and CDR2 is SQIVND (reference sequence). This CDR3 has 16 residues.

This CDR3 is CASSFISRDTQYF. As DNA, the CDR3 is TGTGCCAGCAGCTTTATCTCTAGGGATACGCAGTATTTT. The chain uses TRBV5-8 and TRBJ2-3, with D hard to call. Trimming removed 2 bases at V and 6 bases at J, with 10 bases between. Germline V gene lookup returns CDR1 SGHTS and CDR2 YDEGEE. This CDR3 has 13 amino acids.

The V call is TRBV12-3 or TRBV12-4, the J call TRBJ1-2; 8 bases are a match to TRBD1. V dropped 6 bases and J dropped 8; count of bases not matched to a gene: 8. The CDR3 consists of 13 residues. In nucleotides, the CDR3 is TGTGCCAGCAGACAGGGGGGTAGCGCAGGCTACACCTTC. Residues: CASRQGGSAGYTF.

The rearrangement links TRBV6-5 to TRBJ1-1; D remains unclear. This CDR3 region has 13 residues. Germline V gene data show CDR1 as MNHEY and CDR2 as SVGAGI. V lost 6 bases and J 3 bases, leaving 11 bases between the germline ends. The chain's CDR3 is CASRTNRDTEAFF. CDR3 nucleotide sequence: TGTGCCAGCAGGACAAACAGAGACACTGAAGCTTTCTTT.

V gene TRBV6-5 combines with J gene TRBJ2-4; D possibly corresponds to TRBD2 (5 bases). Germline V gene lookup returns CDR1 MNHEY and CDR2 SVGAGI. The CDR3 has 15 amino acids. V gave up 0 bases and J gave up 6 bases, with 12 bases separating them. CDR3 bases: TGTGCCAGCAGTTACTCCGGGAAGCCGGGAAACATTCAGTACTTC. Translating gives CASSYSGKPGNIQYF.

The chain has TRBV28 and TRBJ2-1, with TRBD1 matching 8 bases. The CDR3 has 17 residues. CDR1 and CDR2 from the germline V gene are MDHEN and SYDVKM. The J segment lost 0 bases and the V segment lost 2 bases, leaving 6 bases of the junction unmatched. The CDR3 protein is CASSLRQGAVSYNEQFF. DNA for the CDR3: TGTGCCAGCAGTTTACGGCAGGGGGCGGTCTCCTACAATGAGCAGTTCTTC.

This chain uses TRBV19 with TRBJ1-1, with D perhaps TRBD1 (5 bases). Germline V lookup: CDR1 LNHDA, CDR2 SQIVND (reference sequence). Trimming took 6 bases from V and 3 from J, leaving 17 bases between them. The length of the CDR3 is 15 residues. CDR3 in amino acids: CASSTGVGRDTEAFF. CDR3 sequence (DNA): TGTGCCAGTAGCACGGGGGTTGGACGCGACACTGAAGCTTTCTTT.

The chain combines TRBV9 with TRBJ1-1; no clear D. Germline CDR1 SGDLS, CDR2 YYNGEE. The CDR3 is made up of 14 amino acids. The V end was cut by 2 bases, the J end by 1 base, with 9 bases between. CDR3 nucleotide sequence: TGTGCCAGCAGCGTGTGGGAGGCGAACACTGAAGCTTTCTTT. Protein: CASSVWEANTEAFF.

The chain links TRBV5-1 to TRBJ2-7; tentative D call: TRBD2 (6 bases). The CDR3 spans 16 residues. Germline V gene data show CDR1 as SGHRS and CDR2 as YFSETQ. The V and J ends lost 4 bases and 6 bases respectively, with 23 bases between them. CDR3 sequence (DNA): TGCGCCAGCAGCCCCAGCCTGCGGGGATCGGTAACCGAGCAGTACTTC. Translating gives CASSPSLRGSVTEQYF.

The V gene is TRBV4-3, the J gene TRBJ1-6; 8 bases match TRBD1. The length of the CDR3 is 15 residues. J was trimmed by 7 bases and V by 3 bases; bases with no gene match: 5. The germline V gene encodes CDR1 LGHNA and CDR2 YSLEER. The CDR3 sequence: CASSHQTGENSPLHF. The CDR3 nucleotides are TGCGCCAGCAGCCACCAGACAGGGGAGAATTCACCCCTCCACTTT.

CDR3 in DNA: TGTGCCTGGACCACTTCAAATTCACCCCTCCACTTT. This sequence encodes CAWTTSNSPLHF. The rearrangement uses TRBV30 and TRBJ1-6; D remains ambiguous. The V and J ends lost 4 bases and 7 bases respectively, with 8 bases between them. Germline-derived CDR1 and CDR2 are GTSNPN and SVGIG (reference sequence). CDR3 length: 12 residues.

The rearrangement joins TRBV5-1 to TRBJ2-1, with D uncertain. The CDR3 has 12 residues. V was pared by 4 bases and J by 9 bases, with 11 bases between. CDR1 and CDR2 (germline): SGHRS, YFSETQ. CDR3 nucleotide sequence: TGCGCCAGCAGCGCCGGTGAAACTGAGCAGTTCTTC. Translating gives CASSAGETEQFF.

V usage is TRBV5-4 and J usage is TRBJ2-1; 11 nucleotides line up with TRBD2. The CDR3 covers 18 residues. The trim removed 0 bases at V and 4 bases at J, leaving 9 bases unmatched. Looked up from germline, CDR1 is SGHNT and CDR2 is YYREEE (reference sequence). The CDR3 nucleotides read TGTGCCAGCAGCTTGGATCCTCTTACTAGCGGGAGTTACAATGAGCAGTTCTTC. Protein: CASSLDPLTSGSYNEQFF.

CDR3 bases: TGTGCCACCAGCAGAGAGCGGAGGGGTGGATACAATGAGCAGTTCTTC. Amino acids: CATSRERRGGYNEQFF. This chain uses TRBV15 with TRBJ2-1; possibly TRBD2 for D (6 bases). Germline CDR1 is LNHNV and CDR2 is YYDKDF (reference sequence). V lost 0 bases to trimming and J lost 4 bases, with 13 bases between them. The CDR3 totals 16 residues.

The chain carries TRBV6-1 and TRBJ1-2; unclear D gene. The germline gives CDR1 MNHNS, CDR2 SASEGT. Trimming took 0 bases from V and 8 from J, leaving 4 bases between them. CDR3 length: 11 residues. Here the CDR3 reads CASSEASGYTF. The CDR3 coding sequence is TGTGCCAGCAGTGAAGCAAGCGGCTACACCTTC.

V usage is TRBV6-5 and J usage is TRBJ1-1; the D gene is possibly TRBD1 (6 bases). Germline CDR1 is MNHEY and CDR2 is SVGAGI. This CDR3 spans 14 amino acids. V dropped 10 bases and J dropped 4 bases, with 19 bases sitting between them. DNA for the CDR3: TGTGCCACCGCTTTTAAGGGGGTCGGCACTGAAGCTTTCTTT. It codes for CATAFKGVGTEAFF.

This chain connects TRBV5-1 to TRBJ1-1; D remains unclear. V lost 8 bases and J 0 bases, leaving 11 bases between the germline ends. CDR1 SGHRS and CDR2 YFSETQ come from the germline V gene. The CDR3 contains 13 residues. CDR3 bases: TGCGCCAGTGTACAAGACATGAACACTGAAGCTTTCTTT. Translation: CASVQDMNTEAFF.

The chain employs TRBV3-1 (or the pseudogene TRBV3-2) and TRBJ2-1, with 11 bases fitting TRBD2. The germline V gene has CDR1 LGHDT and CDR2 YNNKEL (reference sequence). This CDR3 has 15 residues. The V and J ends lost 4 bases and 7 bases, in that order; junction bases with no gene match: 6. The CDR3 sequence is CASSLTSGKGNEQFF. In DNA, the CDR3 is TGTGCCAGCAGCCTGACTAGCGGGAAGGGTAATGAGCAGTTCTTC.

This chain links TRBV19 with TRBJ1-1; no firm D call. V lost 3 bases and J lost 7, with 15 bases in between. This CDR3 contains 14 residues. Looked up from germline, CDR1 is LNHDA and CDR2 is SQIVND (reference sequence). The CDR3 nucleotides read TGTGCCAGTAGTATTGGTATGCAGGCCGTTGAAGCTTTCTTT. Its translation is CASSIGMQAVEAFF.

V and J are TRBV7-9 and TRBJ1-2; D is ambiguous. Trimming stripped 4 bases from V and 6 bases from J, with 27 bases between. The CDR3 loop spans 18 amino acids. The germline CDR1 and CDR2 sequences are SEHNR and FQNEAQ (reference sequence). CDR3 region: CASSSVMTAKGVVHGYTF. The CDR3 DNA is TGTGCCAGCAGCTCGGTTATGACTGCGAAGGGAGTAGTCCATGGCTACACCTTC.